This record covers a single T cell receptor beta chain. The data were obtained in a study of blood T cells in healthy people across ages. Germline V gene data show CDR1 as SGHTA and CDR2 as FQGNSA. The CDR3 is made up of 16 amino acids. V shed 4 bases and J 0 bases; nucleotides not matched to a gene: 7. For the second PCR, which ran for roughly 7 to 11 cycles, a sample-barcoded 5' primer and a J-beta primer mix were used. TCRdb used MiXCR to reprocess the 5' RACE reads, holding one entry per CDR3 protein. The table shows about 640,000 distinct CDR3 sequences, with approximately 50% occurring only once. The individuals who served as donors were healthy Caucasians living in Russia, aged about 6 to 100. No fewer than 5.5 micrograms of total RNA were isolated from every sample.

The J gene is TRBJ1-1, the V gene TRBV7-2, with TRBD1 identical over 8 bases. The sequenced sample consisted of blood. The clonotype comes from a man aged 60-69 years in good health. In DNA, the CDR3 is TGTGCCAGCAGCTCGATGGGACAGGCGATGAACACTGAAGCTTTCTTT. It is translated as CASSSMGQAMNTEAFF.